This T cell receptor beta chain was captured in a study of blood T cells in healthy people across ages. General observations from the study: Across samples, TCR beta diversity tracked strongly with naive T cell percentage. One million T cells yielded diversity estimates that were considered underestimates.

About this clonotype itself: The antigen is not known.

CDR1 and CDR2 (germline): SGHVS, FQNEAQ. CDR3 length: 20 residues. After removal of 1 base from V and 0 bases from J, the junction contained 12 bases not matched to a gene. With a J-beta primer mix and a sample-barcoded 5' primer, a second PCR ran roughly 7 to 11 cycles. TCRdb processed the 5' RACE reads anew with MiXCR; each CDR3 protein has one entry. Of 1.5 million to 1.9 million distinct CDR3 sequences listed, approximately 39% are singletons. The source is a woman under 30 in good health. Sequenced input: blood. This chain uses TRBV7-8 with TRBJ2-1; 10 nucleotides line up with TRBD1. CDR3 residues: CASSLVGTGVSPSSYNEQFF. CDR3 nucleotides: TGTGCCAGCAGCTTAGTAGGGACAGGGGTTAGCCCGAGCTCCTACAATGAGCAGTTCTTC. The variable domain in full, completed from reference TRBV7-8 and TRBJ2-1, reads GAGVSQSPRYKVAKRGQDVALRCDPISGHVSLFWYQQALGQGPEFLTYFQNEAQLDKSGLPSDRFFAERPEGSVSTLKIQRTQQEDSAVYLCASSLVGTGVSPSSYNEQFFGPGTRLTVL.